The table lists the clone carrying this T cell receptor (beta chain) with a few counts. No antigen is known for it. The data stem from a study of cytomegalovirus exposure and HLA in healthy donors. Study-wide points: A cluster of highly shared sequence variants was likely a sequencing artifact. Later work showed greater clonal expansion in HLA-associated TCR beta chains than in equally common others. In a later analysis, several top co-occurrence clusters appeared linked to parvovirus B19, influenza, CMV and Epstein-Barr virus. Associated with cytomegalovirus, according to the listing, were around 160 TCR beta chains.

The germline V gene encodes CDR1 ENHRY and CDR2 SYGVKD. This CDR3 spans 14 amino acids. The V and J ends lost 4 bases and 4 bases respectively, with 11 bases between them. Primers for the PCR totalled 60 Vbeta and 13 Jbeta. Profiling relied on immunoSEQ multiplex PCR, and the TCRdb table lists in-frame clones only, not all of them. The sample has 150,000 to 190,000 clones; approximately 72% are singletons. The source is a man aged 18 to 30 in good health and CMV-seronegative. Source material: PBMCs. The chain joins TRBV10-3 to TRBJ1-5; D unclear. The CDR3 sequence is CAISARSGNQPQHF. The CDR3, as DNA: TGTGCCATCAGTGCGAGGTCGGGGAATCAGCCCCAGCATTTT.